This paragraph reports one T cell receptor beta chain. Repertoires were generated with immunoSEQ multiplex PCR, while TCRdb's copy carries only in-frame clones and drops some. In the table there are about 140,000 clones, roughly 86% of which are singletons. This sample is drawn from a study of blood T cell repertoires in COVID-19. The CDR3 totals 13 residues. V lost 7 bases and J 13 bases, leaving 17 bases between the germline ends. CDR1 MNHEY and CDR2 SVGAGI come from the germline V gene. The J gene is TRBJ1-6, the V gene TRBV6-5; D is undetermined. The source material was peripheral blood. The clonotype comes from a woman in her sixties with acute or convalescent COVID-19. The CDR3, as DNA: TGTGCCAGCATGGTTTGGCAGTCGACTCCCCTCCACTTT. It specifies CASMVWQSTPLHF.